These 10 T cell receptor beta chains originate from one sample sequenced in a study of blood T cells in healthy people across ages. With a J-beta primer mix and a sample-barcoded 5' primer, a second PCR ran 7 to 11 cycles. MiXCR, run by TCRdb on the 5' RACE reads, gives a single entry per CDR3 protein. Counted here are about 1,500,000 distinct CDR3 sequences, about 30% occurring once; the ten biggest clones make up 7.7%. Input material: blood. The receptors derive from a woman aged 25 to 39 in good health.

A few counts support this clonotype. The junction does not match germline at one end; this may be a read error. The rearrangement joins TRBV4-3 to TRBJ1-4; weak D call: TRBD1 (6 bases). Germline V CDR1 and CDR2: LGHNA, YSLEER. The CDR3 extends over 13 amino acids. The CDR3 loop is CASRGRGDEQLFF. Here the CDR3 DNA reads TGCGCCAGCAGGGGCAGGGGAGATGAACAACTGTTTTTT.

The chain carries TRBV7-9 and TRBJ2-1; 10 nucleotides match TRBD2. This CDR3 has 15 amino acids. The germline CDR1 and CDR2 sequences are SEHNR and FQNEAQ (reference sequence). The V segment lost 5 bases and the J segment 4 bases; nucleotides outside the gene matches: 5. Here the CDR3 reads CASSEREGRYNEQFF. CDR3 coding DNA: TGTGCCAGCAGCGAGCGGGAGGGGAGATACAATGAGCAGTTCTTC.

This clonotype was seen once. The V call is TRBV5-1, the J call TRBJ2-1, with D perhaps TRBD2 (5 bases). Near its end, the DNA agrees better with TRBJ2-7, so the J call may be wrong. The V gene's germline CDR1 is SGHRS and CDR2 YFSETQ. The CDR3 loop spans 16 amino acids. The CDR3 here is CASSSPLESSYNEQYF. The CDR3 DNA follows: TGCGCCAGCAGCTCCCCACTAGAGAGCTCCTACAATGAGCAGTACTTC.

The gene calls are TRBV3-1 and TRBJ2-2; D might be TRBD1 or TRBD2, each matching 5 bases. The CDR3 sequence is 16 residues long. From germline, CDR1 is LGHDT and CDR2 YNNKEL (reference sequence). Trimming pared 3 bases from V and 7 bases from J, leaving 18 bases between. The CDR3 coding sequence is TGTGCCAGCAGCCATCACGGGACGGGCGGAGGCGGGGAGCTGTTTTTT. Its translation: CASSHHGTGGGGELFF. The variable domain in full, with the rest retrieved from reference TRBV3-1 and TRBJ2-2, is DTAVSQTPKYLVTQMGNDKSIKCEQNLGHDTMYWYKQDSKKFLKIMFSYNNKELIINETVPNRFSPKSPDKAHLNLHINSLELGDSAVYFCASSHHGTGGGGELFFGEGSRLTVL.

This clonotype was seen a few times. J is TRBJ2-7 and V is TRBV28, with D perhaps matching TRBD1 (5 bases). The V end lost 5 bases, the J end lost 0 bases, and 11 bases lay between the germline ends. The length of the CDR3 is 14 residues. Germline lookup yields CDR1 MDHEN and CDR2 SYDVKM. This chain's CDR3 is CASSADTPSYEQYF. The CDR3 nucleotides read TGTGCCAGCAGTGCGGACACCCCCTCCTACGAGCAGTACTTC.

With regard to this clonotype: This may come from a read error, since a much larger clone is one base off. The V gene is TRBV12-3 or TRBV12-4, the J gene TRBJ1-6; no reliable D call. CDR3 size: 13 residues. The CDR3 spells CAGSSGNNSPLHF. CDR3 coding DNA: TGTGCCGGCAGTTCCGGGAATAATTCACCCCTCCACTTT.

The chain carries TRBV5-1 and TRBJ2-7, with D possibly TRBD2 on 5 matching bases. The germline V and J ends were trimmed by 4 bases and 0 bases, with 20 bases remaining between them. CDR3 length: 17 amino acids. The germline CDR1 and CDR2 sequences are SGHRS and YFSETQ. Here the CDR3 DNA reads TGCGCCAGCAGCCCGTGGACTTTCGGGATCGGCTCCTACGAGCAGTACTTC. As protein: CASSPWTFGIGSYEQYF.

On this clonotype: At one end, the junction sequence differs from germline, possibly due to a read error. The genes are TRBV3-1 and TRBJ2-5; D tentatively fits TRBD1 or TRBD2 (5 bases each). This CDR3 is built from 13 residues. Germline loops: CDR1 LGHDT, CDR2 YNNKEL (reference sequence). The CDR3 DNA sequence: TGTGCCAGCAGCCAAAGGGGAGAAGATACCCAGTACTTC. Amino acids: CASSQRGEDTQYF.

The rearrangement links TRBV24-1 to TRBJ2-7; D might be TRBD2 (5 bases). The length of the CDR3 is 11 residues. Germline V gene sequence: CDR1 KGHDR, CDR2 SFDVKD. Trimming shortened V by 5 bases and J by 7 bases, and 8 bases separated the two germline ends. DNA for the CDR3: TGTGCCACCAGTGCGTCGGGAGAGCAGTACTTC. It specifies CATSASGEQYF.

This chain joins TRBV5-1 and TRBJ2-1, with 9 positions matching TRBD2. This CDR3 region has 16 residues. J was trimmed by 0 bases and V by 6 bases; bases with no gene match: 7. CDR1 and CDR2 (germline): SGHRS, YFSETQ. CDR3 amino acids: CASNGGGRASYNEQFF. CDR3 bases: TGCGCCAGCAATGGCGGCGGGAGGGCCTCCTACAATGAGCAGTTCTTC.